What follows are 19 T cell receptor beta chains derived from one specimen sequenced in a study of cytomegalovirus exposure and HLA in healthy donors. PCR amplification relied on 60 Vbeta primers (plus 13 Jbeta primers). Using immunoSEQ multiplex PCR, the repertoire was profiled, and TCRdb retains in-frame clones only, with some absent. The table includes around 130,000 clones, about 82% detected once. Sample: PBMCs. All receptors come from a boy under 18 in good health and CMV-seronegative.

The chain's CDR3 is CASSSLLGDTQYF. DNA of the CDR3: TGTGCCAGCAGTTCCCTACTAGGGGATACGCAGTATTTT. The chain links TRBV27 to TRBJ2-3; D is perhaps TRBD2 (5 bases). Trimming cost V 4 bases and J 6 bases, with 11 bases left between them. The germline CDR1 and CDR2 sequences are MNHEY and SMNVEV (reference sequence). This CDR3 contains 13 residues.

The CDR3 DNA sequence: TGCGCCAGCAGCCAGGGACTAGCGGGAGTGATCTGGAGCGAGCAGTACTTC. It is translated as CASSQGLAGVIWSEQYF. The gene calls are TRBV5-1 and TRBJ2-7, with 14 bases aligning to TRBD2. The V segment lost 4 bases and the J segment 6 bases; nucleotides outside the gene matches: 12. Germline V CDR1 and CDR2: SGHRS, YFSETQ. CDR3 length: 17 amino acids.

This clone was detected only a few times. Here the CDR3 DNA reads TGTGCCAGCAGCCAAGGCGCAACAGAATCTAACTATGGCTACACCTTC. As protein: CASSQGATESNYGYTF. The chain uses TRBV4-2 and TRBJ1-2; no clear D. V was shortened by 1 base and J by 0 bases, with 12 bases between the two germline ends. CDR3 length: 16 amino acids. From germline, CDR1 is LGHNA and CDR2 YNFKEQ.

The chain recombines TRBV30 with TRBJ1-2, with D possibly being TRBD1 (5 bases). With 5 bases removed from V and 10 bases from J, the gap between germline ends came to 17 bases. CDR1 and CDR2 from the germline V gene are GTSNPN and SVGIG (reference sequence). CDR3 length equals 12 residues. CDR3 loop: CAWPRTSIDYTF. In nucleotides, the CDR3 is TGTGCCTGGCCCCGGACATCTATTGACTACACCTTC.

The chain joins TRBV5-1 to TRBJ2-5; 15 nucleotides align to TRBD2. Trimming at V came to 4 bases and at J to 4 bases, leaving 2 bases not matched to a gene. The CDR3 runs to 15 residues. Germline CDR1 reads SGHRS; CDR2 reads YFSETQ. The CDR3 DNA reads as TGCGCCAGCAGCGGGGGACTAGCGGGAGGAGAGACCCAGTACTTC. Translating gives CASSGGLAGGETQYF.

This chain links TRBV6-5 with TRBJ1-4, with a weak D call TRBD1 (6 bases). The germline V and J ends were trimmed by 5 bases and 8 bases, with 15 bases remaining between them. Germline assignment: CDR1 MNHEY and CDR2 SVGAGI. This CDR3 has 14 amino acids. CDR3 nucleotide sequence: TGTGCCAGCAGTAGGAGGGGGGGAGGGGAAAAACTGTTTTTT. Its protein is CASSRRGGGEKLFF.

The genes are TRBV2 and TRBJ2-3; TRBD1 matches 9 bases. CDR1 and CDR2 from the germline V gene are SNHLY and FYNNEI. The length of the CDR3 is 15 residues. J was trimmed by 6 bases and V by 3 bases; bases with no gene match: 7. CDR3 region: CASSDPGQGEDTQYF. CDR3 DNA: TGTGCCAGCAGTGACCCGGGACAGGGTGAGGATACGCAGTATTTT.

This chain connects TRBV11-2 to TRBJ2-7; 8 nucleotides match TRBD1. The length of the CDR3 is 15 residues. Trimming removed 7 bases from V and 5 bases from J; junction bases left unmatched: 13. Germline lookup yields CDR1 SGHAT and CDR2 FQNNGV. This CDR3 is CASTQGAGGSNEQYF. The CDR3 DNA is TGTGCCAGCACCCAGGGGGCAGGGGGGAGCAACGAGCAGTACTTC.

A few counts support this clone. The rearrangement links TRBV5-1 to TRBJ1-1; D call uncertain. The germline V gene encodes CDR1 SGHRS and CDR2 YFSETQ. Trimming cost V 4 bases and J 0 bases, with 10 bases left between them. CDR3 size: 14 residues. CDR3 amino acids: CASSDTVLNTEAFF. The CDR3 DNA follows: TGCGCCAGCAGCGACACAGTCTTGAACACTGAAGCTTTCTTT. The full variable domain, its missing parts supplied by reference TRBV5-1 and TRBJ1-1, is KAGVTQTPRYLIKTRGQQVTLSCSPISGHRSVSWYQQTPGQGLQFLFEYFSETQRNKGNFPGRFSGRQFSNSRSEMNVSTLELGDSALYLCASSDTVLNTEAFFGQGTRLTVV.

The chain couples TRBV7-9 to TRBJ2-1; 16 bases agree with TRBD2. The V gene's germline CDR1 is SEHNR and CDR2 FQNEAQ (reference sequence). With 1 base clipped from V and 7 bases from J, the junction kept 10 bases outside the gene matches. The CDR3 is made up of 19 amino acids. The DNA of the CDR3 is TGTGCCAGCAGCTTAGATGGGACTAGCGGGAGGGTAAATATAAATGAGCAGTTCTTC. This gives the protein CASSLDGTSGRVNINEQFF.

The chain joins TRBV6-1 to TRBJ2-1, with 12 nucleotides matching TRBD2. The trim removed 6 bases at V and 6 bases at J, leaving 6 bases unmatched. CDR3 length: 15 residues. Germline V gene data show CDR1 as MNHNS and CDR2 as SASEGT. CDR3 amino acids: CASSPGTSGPNEQFF. In nucleotides, the CDR3 is TGTGCCAGCAGCCCCGGGACTAGCGGGCCCAATGAGCAGTTCTTC.

V gene TRBV6-5 combines with J gene TRBJ2-5, with D maybe TRBD2 (7 bases). This CDR3 has 14 residues. V shed 4 bases and J shed 5 bases, with 14 bases lying between them. CDR1 is MNHEY and CDR2 is SVGAGI in the germline V gene. CDR3 nucleotide sequence: TGTGCCAGCAGTTTGGGGGGGGGCAGGGAGACCCAGTACTTC. As protein: CASSLGGGRETQYF.

The gene calls are TRBV18 and TRBJ2-2; no definite D call. The CDR3 is made up of 11 amino acids. Trimming left V 6 bases short and J 8 bases short, with 7 bases between. The germline CDR1 and CDR2 sequences are KGHSH and LQKENI. The CDR3 region is CASSPSGELFF. The CDR3 DNA reads as TGTGCCAGCTCCCCCTCGGGGGAGCTGTTTTTT.

V and J are TRBV5-4 and TRBJ2-1, with 11 bases fitting TRBD2. J was trimmed by 7 bases and V by 6 bases; bases with no gene match: 12. The CDR3 has 16 amino acids. The germline V gene has CDR1 SGHNT and CDR2 YYREEE (reference sequence). CDR3 amino acids: CASNAGGLAVNNEQFF. The CDR3 region has the DNA TGTGCCAGCAACGCCGGGGGACTAGCGGTTAATAATGAGCAGTTCTTC.

The chain is built from TRBV2 and TRBJ2-7, with 11 bases aligning to TRBD2. Germline lookup yields CDR1 SNHLY and CDR2 FYNNEI. The CDR3 covers 13 residues. V shed 10 bases and J 3 bases; nucleotides not matched to a gene: 5. The CDR3 coding sequence is TGTGCCACCAGACTAGCGGGGAACTACGAGCAGTACTTC. This encodes CATRLAGNYEQYF.

The gene calls are TRBV9 and TRBJ1-1; no firm D call. This CDR3 comprises 14 residues. V was trimmed by 7 bases and J by 3 bases, leaving 16 bases between them. Germline V gene lookup returns CDR1 SGDLS and CDR2 YYNGEE. The CDR3 DNA reads TGTGCCAGCGGCGGGCCTCTCTTGGACACTGAAGCTTTCTTT. Protein: CASGGPLLDTEAFF.

The chain employs TRBV2 and TRBJ2-1; D might be TRBD1 (6 bases). Germline V lookup: CDR1 SNHLY, CDR2 FYNNEI. V was cut by 4 bases and J by 9 bases, with 16 bases left in between. The length of the CDR3 is 14 residues. The CDR3 DNA follows: TGTGCCAGCAGTGGGGTTAGGGGGTCGAGTGAGCAGTTCTTC. Amino acids: CASSGVRGSSEQFF.

The genes are TRBV7-2 and TRBJ1-1; D gene unclear. This CDR3 is 12 amino acids long. V was pared by 2 bases and J by 5 bases, with 6 bases between. The V gene's germline CDR1 is SGHTA and CDR2 FQGNSA. The CDR3 region is CASSLSTTEAFF. In DNA form, the CDR3 reads TGTGCCAGCAGCTTATCGACAACTGAAGCTTTCTTT.

The V call is TRBV5-1, the J call TRBJ2-3; TRBD2 matches 14 bases. The CDR3 is 19 amino acids. Trimming cost V 3 bases and J 0 bases; bases outside gene matches: 9. CDR1 and CDR2 from the germline V gene are SGHRS and YFSETQ. CDR3 coding DNA: TGCGCCAGCAGCTCGATATCCGGGACTAGCGGGAGTAGCACAGATACGCAGTATTTT. As protein: CASSSISGTSGSSTDTQYF.